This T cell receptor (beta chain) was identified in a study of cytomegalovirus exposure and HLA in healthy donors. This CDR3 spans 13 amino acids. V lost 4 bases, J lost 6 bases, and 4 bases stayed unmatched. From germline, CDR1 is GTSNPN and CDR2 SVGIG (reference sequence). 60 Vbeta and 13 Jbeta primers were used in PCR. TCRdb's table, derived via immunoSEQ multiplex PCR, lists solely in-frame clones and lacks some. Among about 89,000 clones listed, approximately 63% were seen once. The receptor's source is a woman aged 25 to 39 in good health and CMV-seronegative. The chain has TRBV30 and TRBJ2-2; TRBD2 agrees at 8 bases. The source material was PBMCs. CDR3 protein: CAWKHGGAGELFF. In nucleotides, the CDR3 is TGTGCCTGGAAACACGGGGGGGCCGGGGAGCTGTTTTTT.